This T cell receptor beta chain was recorded in a study of blood T cell repertoires in COVID-19. Looking at the study overall: The origin of the acute and convalescent COVID-19 samples was the United States, Italy and Spain.

Using immunoSEQ multiplex PCR, the repertoire was profiled, and TCRdb retains in-frame clones only, with some absent. This sample carries 150,000 to 200,000 clones, roughly four fifths of them seen once, and the ten largest clones take approximately 10%. Ages ranged from about 18 to 89 years, with residence in about 23 US areas. Participants had their cohort set by participant-reported clinical history. In germline, CDR1 is WNHNN, CDR2 SYGVQD (reference sequence). The CDR3 is 13 amino acids. The germline V and J ends were trimmed by 3 bases and 11 bases, with 17 bases remaining between them. The sample was PBMCs or T cells enriched from blood (not recorded which). The TCR sequence derives from a man aged 45-65 years who had recovered from COVID-19. The rearrangement joins TRBV10-1 to TRBJ2-7, with D tentatively TRBD2 (6 bases). DNA for the CDR3: TGCGCCAGCAGTGACGGGACTGGGTCGGAGAAGTACTTC. Protein sequence: CASSDGTGSEKYF.